This entry concerns a single T cell receptor beta chain. Germline CDR1 KGHSH, CDR2 LQKENI. This CDR3 contains 13 residues. The ends were cut back, 8 bases at V and 4 bases at J, with 14 bases in the middle. The sample originates from a study of cytotoxic CD8 clonotypes in ibrutinib-treated CLL. This table comes from immunoSEQ multiplex PCR, and its TCRdb copy is limited to in-frame clones, with some not included. The data show under 200,000 clones, less than 85% seen once. The TCR sequence derives from a human donor with chronic lymphocytic leukemia. Sequenced here: PBMCs, sampled after 24 months of ibrutinib treatment. The chain has TRBV18 and TRBJ1-1; D is unclear. CDR3 in amino acids: CASTWGLGTEAFF. The CDR3, as DNA: TGTGCCAGCACGTGGGGTCTGGGCACTGAAGCTTTCTTT. The whole variable domain, filled in from reference TRBV18 and TRBJ1-1, reads NAGVMQNPRHLVRRRGQEARLRCSPMKGHSHVYWYRQLPEEGLKFMVYLQKENIIDESGMPKERFSAEFPKEGPSILRIQQVVRGDSAAYFCASTWGLGTEAFFGQGTRLTVV.